The 11 T cell receptor beta chains listed next were all sequenced from one sample in a study of beta chain features in type 1 diabetes (dated by TCRdb to the late 2010s). Overall study results and their limits: In all four CD4+ subsets, TCRB CDR3 length was moderately but significantly shorter in type 1 diabetes patients.

Their cognate antigens are unknown. Library method: the immunoSEQ multiplex PCR assay. All of the isolated RNA was reverse transcribed with the High Capacity cDNA Reverse Transcription Kit, so expressed TCRB transcripts were sequenced. Held by TCRdb, this immuneACCESS table contains in-frame sequences only and omits some clones. Under half of the omission traces to an unresolved V gene where checked; the cause of the rest is unknown. Present in this sample are 350,000 to 450,000 clones, approximately 12% of which were seen just once. 0.0095% to 0.011% of the sample goes to the ten largest clones. The source material was naive CD4+ T cells from blood. The cell subset or site label on this specimen signifies: true naive CD4+ T cells. The receptor set was obtained from a woman in her late teens or twenties with type 1 diabetes.

The J gene is TRBJ2-1, the V gene TRBV7-2; D is uncertain. Germline lookup yields CDR1 SGHTA and CDR2 FQGNSA. CDR3 size: 13 residues. Trimming left V 4 bases short and J 3 bases short, with 7 bases between. DNA for the CDR3: TGTGCCAGCAGCTCCTCCCTCTACAATGAGCAGTTCTTC. The encoded protein is CASSSSLYNEQFF.

The chain couples TRBV9 to TRBJ2-6; possible D gene TRBD1, 6 bases. Trimming left V 3 bases short and J 0 bases short, with 10 bases between. The CDR3 covers 16 residues. The germline V gene has CDR1 SGDLS and CDR2 YYNGEE. CDR3 nucleotides: TGTGCCAGCAGCGCGACAGGCAGCTCTGGGGCCAACGTCCTGACTTTC. It yields the protein CASSATGSSGANVLTF.

This clone showed up just once. The sample carries other DNA sequences with the same CDR3. This chain links TRBV18 with TRBJ2-1; 7 bases are shared with TRBD1. The CDR3 spans 15 residues. V trimming: 6 bases; J trimming: 1 base; junction bases outside the gene matches: 6. Germline-derived CDR1 and CDR2 are KGHSH and LQKENI. The CDR3 here is CASSPSQGSYNEQFF. CDR3 bases: TGTGCCAGCTCTCCATCACAGGGGTCCTACAATGAGCAGTTCTTC.

This clone was seen a handful of times. The chain's CDR3 is CASSQDFRDTQYF. CDR3 sequence (DNA): TGCGCCAGCAGCCAAGACTTCCGGGATACGCAGTATTTT. V and J are TRBV4-3 and TRBJ2-3, with D hard to call. The CDR3 sequence is 13 residues long. The germline gives CDR1 LGHNA, CDR2 YSLEER. V lost 0 bases to trimming and J lost 6 bases, with 7 bases between them.

The chain links TRBV5-1 to TRBJ2-1; 7 bases agree with TRBD2. This CDR3 region has 13 residues. The junction had 8 bases not matched to a gene; V was cut back by 7 bases and J by 7 bases. The germline gives CDR1 SGHRS, CDR2 YFSETQ. DNA of the CDR3: TGCGCCAGCTGGGGGGGGAATCGGAATGAGCAGTTCTTC. Protein product: CASWGGNRNEQFF. Combining the CDR3 with reference TRBV5-1 and TRBJ2-1 gives the whole variable domain KAGVTQTPRYLIKTRGQQVTLSCSPISGHRSVSWYQQTPGQGLQFLFEYFSETQRNKGNFPGRFSGRQFSNSRSEMNVSTLELGDSALYLCASWGGNRNEQFFGPGTRLTVL.

A few counts support this clone. The genes are TRBV5-8 and TRBJ1-1; 8 bases line up with TRBD1. V shed 2 bases and J 0 bases; nucleotides not matched to a gene: 6. The CDR3 spans 16 residues. Germline CDR1 and CDR2: SGHTS and YDEGEE. CDR3 bases: TGTGCCAGCAGCTTACGCAGGGGGCTCGTGAACACTGAAGCTTTCTTT. Amino acids: CASSLRRGLVNTEAFF.

This clone was recorded a few times. Here the CDR3 reads CSVDDPGYYGYTF. The CDR3 DNA follows: TGCAGCGTTGATGATCCGGGATACTATGGCTACACCTTC. The chain is built from TRBV29-1 and TRBJ1-2, with D uncertain. The CDR3 loop spans 13 amino acids. Germline-derived CDR1 and CDR2 are SQVTM and ANQGSEA. V gave up 3 bases and J gave up 3 bases, with 11 bases separating them.

This clone occurred a few times. The rearrangement joins TRBV10-3 to TRBJ2-5; 10 nucleotides agree with TRBD1. V shed 6 bases, J shed 4 bases, and the junction held 5 bases outside the gene matches. Germline V lookup: CDR1 ENHRY, CDR2 SYGVKD. This CDR3 comprises 14 residues. In DNA, the CDR3 is TGTGCCATCAGCGGGACAGGGGTCGGAGAGACCCAGTACTTC. Its translation is CAISGTGVGETQYF.

The chain combines TRBV5-1 with TRBJ2-3; D is perhaps TRBD2 (6 bases). The CDR3 length is 14 residues. Trimming cost V 7 bases and J 4 bases, with 16 bases left between them. Germline V lookup: CDR1 SGHRS, CDR2 YFSETQ. The DNA for the CDR3 is TGCGCCAGCGCCGGAGGGTTAGAGGCAGATACGCAGTATTTT. Protein sequence: CASAGGLEADTQYF.

The chain links TRBV5-6 to TRBJ2-2, with D maybe TRBD2 (5 bases). The germline gives CDR1 SGHDT, CDR2 YYEEEE. This CDR3 comprises 14 residues. Trimming took 1 base from V and 6 from J, leaving 10 bases between them. CDR3 sequence (DNA): TGTGCCAGCAGCTTGTGGGTCGGGGCCGGGGAGCTGTTTTTT. This codes for CASSLWVGAGELFF.

V usage is TRBV7-2 and J usage is TRBJ2-3; unclear D gene. Germline V gene lookup returns CDR1 SGHTA and CDR2 FQGNSA. The V and J ends lost 3 bases and 2 bases respectively, with 12 bases between them. This CDR3 region has 15 residues. CDR3 DNA: TGTGCCAGCAGCTTGTCATTTCAATTCACAGATACGCAGTATTTT. This encodes CASSLSFQFTDTQYF.